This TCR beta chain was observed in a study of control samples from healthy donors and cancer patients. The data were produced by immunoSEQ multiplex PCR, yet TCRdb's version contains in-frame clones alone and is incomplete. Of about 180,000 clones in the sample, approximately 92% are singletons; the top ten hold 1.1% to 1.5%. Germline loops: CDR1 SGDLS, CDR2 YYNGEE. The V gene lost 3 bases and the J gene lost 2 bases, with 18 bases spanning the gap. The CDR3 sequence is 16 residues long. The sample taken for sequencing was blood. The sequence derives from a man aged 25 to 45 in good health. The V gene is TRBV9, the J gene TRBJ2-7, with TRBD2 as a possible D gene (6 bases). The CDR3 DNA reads TGTGCCAGCAGCGGTGGCCCGGGGGTTATCGCCTACGAGCAGTACTTC. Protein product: CASSGGPGVIAYEQYF.